This TCR beta chain was captured by sequencing in a study of cytomegalovirus exposure and HLA in healthy donors. PCR was performed using 60 Vbeta and 13 Jbeta primers. Sequenced by immunoSEQ multiplex PCR; TCRdb stores in-frame clones only, minus some. The data show roughly 110,000 clones, over 80% seen once. About this clone: Its antigen is currently unknown.

Study-wide results and limits: In terms of immune exposure information, only CMV serostatus was available.

The germline V gene has CDR1 SGHRS and CDR2 YFSETQ. V was shortened by 4 bases and J by 0 bases, with 10 bases between the two germline ends. The CDR3 length is 15 residues. The sequencing sample was made of PBMCs. The chain is built from TRBV5-1 and TRBJ1-4, with D perhaps matching TRBD1 (5 bases). This sequence was found in a man under 40 in good health and CMV-seropositive. The CDR3 sequence: CASSRDSSTNEKLFF. In DNA form, the CDR3 reads TGCGCCAGCAGCCGAGACAGCTCAACTAATGAAAAACTGTTTTTT.